This entry lists 5 T cell receptor beta chains sequenced from one sample in a study of persistence of HIV-infected CD4 T cells. Their cognate antigens are unknown. Sequencing used immunoSEQ version 4 in survey mode. Assay used: immunoSEQ multiplex PCR; TCRdb lists only in-frame clones, some missing. Counted here are about 37,000 clones, around 80% occurring once; the ten biggest clones make up approximately 1.6%. Stimulation used about 9.5 ug/mL lysate from CMV-infected fibroblasts. Memory cells lacking CD40L and CD69 with high CD45RO were sorted. The sequenced sample was CD4+ T cells sorted from PBMCs after roughly 18-hour stimulation, obtained from a patient who received antiretroviral therapy. The source is an adult man with HIV who was CMV-seropositive.

This clone was found once. This chain joins TRBV6-5 and TRBJ1-3; TRBD1 aligns across 8 bases. J was trimmed by 3 bases and V by 8 bases; bases with no gene match: 6. The CDR3 loop spans 14 amino acids. Germline V gene data show CDR1 as MNHEY and CDR2 as SVGAGI. CDR3 sequence: CASFDRGFGNTIYF. For the CDR3, the DNA is TGTGCCAGCTTCGACAGGGGATTTGGAAACACCATATATTTT.

The chain employs TRBV12-5 and TRBJ1-6; a weak D match, TRBD1 (5 bases). Germline V gene data show CDR1 as LGHNT and CDR2 as FRNRAP. The CDR3 extends over 18 amino acids. V shed 0 bases and J shed 0 bases, with 12 bases lying between them. The CDR3 is CASGLVWGSSSYNSPLHF. The CDR3 DNA reads TGTGCTAGTGGTTTGGTTTGGGGGTCCAGCTCCTATAATTCACCCCTCCACTTT.

The chain carries TRBV2 and TRBJ1-4; the D gene is possibly TRBD1 (5 bases). Germline V gene sequence: CDR1 SNHLY, CDR2 FYNNEI. The CDR3 totals 13 residues. V dropped 7 bases and J dropped 8 bases, with 14 bases sitting between them. This CDR3 is CASKQDYREKLFF. The CDR3 nucleotides read TGTGCCAGCAAACAGGACTACAGGGAAAAACTGTTTTTT.

The chain carries TRBV7-2 and TRBJ2-3; 7 bases align to TRBD1. J was trimmed by 0 bases and V by 4 bases; bases with no gene match: 7. The V gene's germline CDR1 is SGHTA and CDR2 FQGNSA. The CDR3 has 16 amino acids. CDR3 coding DNA: TGTGCCAGCAGCTGGCGGACAGGCATTAGCACAGATACGCAGTATTTT. Its protein product is CASSWRTGISTDTQYF.

J is TRBJ2-3 and V is TRBV14, with TRBD2 as a possible D gene (7 bases). CDR1 is SGHDN, CDR2 FVKESK, per germline. V was pared by 4 bases and J by 10 bases, with 15 bases between. This CDR3 spans 13 amino acids. The CDR3 loop is CASSPRTRGAQYF. As DNA, the CDR3 is TGTGCCAGCAGCCCGAGGACTAGGGGGGCGCAGTATTTT.